The 5 T cell receptor beta chains listed next were all sequenced from one sample in a study of blood T cell repertoires in COVID-19. Clones were read by immunoSEQ multiplex PCR, and TCRdb kept only the in-frame ones, dropping some. There are approximately 49,000 clones in the sample; 88% occur only once, and 3% to 3.5% lies in the top ten. Source material: peripheral blood. These receptors all come from a man between 45 and 60 years old with active COVID-19.

V is TRBV6-5 and J is TRBJ2-2, with a weak D call TRBD1 (6 bases). The CDR3 is 12 residues long. Trimming took 8 bases from V and 7 from J, leaving 11 bases between them. In germline, CDR1 is MNHEY, CDR2 SVGAGI. In DNA, the CDR3 is TGTGCCAGCTTCAGGGGCGGCGGGGAGCTGTTTTTT. It encodes CASFRGGGELFF.

This clone has just one count. This rearrangement joins TRBV19 to TRBJ2-2; 10 nucleotides agree with TRBD1. V lost 8 bases, J lost 3 bases, and 9 bases stayed unmatched. The germline V gene encodes CDR1 LNHDA and CDR2 SQIVND (reference sequence). The CDR3 is made up of 16 amino acids. Here the CDR3 reads CASSGRDRGYTGELFF. The CDR3 DNA is TGTGCCAGTTCCGGGAGGGACAGGGGTTACACCGGGGAGCTGTTTTTT.

The chain uses TRBV5-1 and TRBJ2-5, with D maybe TRBD2 (6 bases). Trimming pared 3 bases from V and 4 bases from J, leaving 22 bases between. Per the germline V gene, CDR1 is SGHRS and CDR2 is YFSETQ. This CDR3 has 17 residues. The CDR3 loop is CASSYEKPNRLGETQYF. CDR3 in DNA: TGCGCCAGCAGCTACGAAAAACCAAACCGACTAGGAGAGACCCAGTACTTC.

V usage is TRBV5-1 and J usage is TRBJ2-4, with 9 bases identical to TRBD2. Germline lookup yields CDR1 SGHRS and CDR2 YFSETQ. This CDR3 region has 18 residues. V gave up 0 bases and J gave up 5 bases; unmatched junction bases: 12. The CDR3 loop reads CASSLAFSGRRGENIQYF. The CDR3 bases are TGCGCCAGCAGCTTGGCGTTTAGCGGGAGAAGGGGGGAAAACATTCAGTACTTC.

The V gene is TRBV7-2, the J gene TRBJ2-5; 8 bases agree with TRBD1. Germline trimming cut 5 bases from V and 4 bases from J; bases unmatched to any gene: 3. This CDR3 region has 13 residues. Germline V gene data show CDR1 as SGHTA and CDR2 as FQGNSA. The CDR3 sequence is CASSKDRAETQYF. Written as DNA, the CDR3 is TGTGCCAGCAGCAAGGACAGGGCAGAGACCCAGTACTTC.